The 21 T cell receptor beta chains below come from one sample, sequenced in a study of radiation and T cells in renal cell carcinoma (dated by TCRdb to the early 2020s). The library was prepared using the immunoSEQ multiplex PCR assay. Here the immuneACCESS table is served through TCRdb, limited to in-frame sequences with V and J called. Missing clones are a known gap in these copies; in checked studies unresolved V genes cover under half, and the rest lacks a known reason. The sample data list 70,000 to 100,000 clones, and about 86% of these were observed just once. The leading ten clones occupy more than 20% of the sample. The time point label corresponds to: blood 2 weeks post-SBRT. The label giving this sample's treatment or condition can be read as: 15 Gy SBRT to primary tumor, nephrectomy 4 weeks later. The material was blood, obtained from a patient whose treatment included radiotherapy and nephrectomy. Receptors originate from a woman aged 45-60 years with renal cell carcinoma.

CDR3 bases: TGTGCCAGCAGCTTCCGGGACAGTCCCACAAATGAGCAGTTCTTC. As protein: CASSFRDSPTNEQFF. The chain links TRBV5-4 to TRBJ2-1, with TRBD1 identical over 7 bases. There are 15 residues in the CDR3. The germline CDR1 and CDR2 sequences are SGHNT and YYREEE (reference sequence). Trimming at V came to 2 bases and at J to 7 bases, leaving 9 bases not matched to a gene.

CDR3 DNA sequence: TGTGCCACCAGCAGAGATAGGGGCTACAATGAGCAGTTCTTC. Protein: CATSRDRGYNEQFF. J is TRBJ2-1 and V is TRBV15; a weak D match, TRBD1 (5 bases). Germline lookup yields CDR1 LNHNV and CDR2 YYDKDF (reference sequence). The CDR3 totals 14 residues. V lost 0 bases to trimming and J lost 3 bases, with 6 bases between them.

The J gene is TRBJ1-1, the V gene TRBV5-1; the D gene is possibly TRBD1 (6 bases). This CDR3 comprises 15 residues. Between the trimmed V and J ends, which lost 4 bases and 0 bases, there was a span of 13 bases. CDR1 and CDR2 (germline): SGHRS, YFSETQ. The CDR3 DNA follows: TGCGCCAGCAGCACCGGGACATACATGAACACTGAAGCTTTCTTT. Translating it yields CASSTGTYMNTEAFF.

J is TRBJ2-7 and V is TRBV7-1; TRBD1 matches 9 bases. TRBV7-1 is designated an ORF whose function remains uncertain. Losses at the gene ends were 5 bases for V and 2 bases for J; bases not matched to a gene: 10. The CDR3 contains 16 residues. DNA of the CDR3: TGTGCCAGCAGCCTGGGACAGGGAATATTGGCCTACGAGCAGTACTTC. This sequence encodes CASSLGQGILAYEQYF.

The CDR3 spells CASSLGGWGNQPQHF. The CDR3 region has the DNA TGTGCCAGCAGCTTGGGGGGCTGGGGCAATCAGCCCCAGCATTTT. J is TRBJ1-5 and V is TRBV7-6; maybe TRBD1 (6 bases). The CDR3 length is 15 residues. Trimming removed 3 bases at V and 2 bases at J, with 11 bases between. Germline values: CDR1 SGHVS, CDR2 FNYEAQ.

This chain connects TRBV7-9 to TRBJ2-1; D is unclear. Trimming pared 2 bases from V and 0 bases from J, leaving 11 bases between. This CDR3 is built from 16 residues. Germline-derived CDR1 and CDR2 are SEHNR and FQNEAQ (reference sequence). The CDR3 nucleotides read TGTGCCAGCAGCTTAATCGGGTTGAGCTCCTACAATGAGCAGTTCTTC. Translating gives CASSLIGLSSYNEQFF. The full variable domain, completed using reference TRBV7-9 and TRBJ2-1, is DTGVSQNPRHKITKRGQNVTFRCDPISEHNRLYWYRQTLGQGPEFLTYFQNEAQLEKSRLLSDRFSAERPKGSFSTLEIQRTEQGDSAMYLCASSLIGLSSYNEQFFGPGTRLTVL.

The V gene is TRBV25-1, the J gene TRBJ2-3, with D uncertain. Per the germline V gene, CDR1 is MGHDK and CDR2 is SYGVNS. CDR3 length: 15 residues. V was trimmed by 1 base and J by 1 base, leaving 9 bases between them. DNA for the CDR3: TGTGCCAGCAGTGAATTTCGGCAGGGCACAGATACGCAGTATTTT. Translation gives CASSEFRQGTDTQYF.

J is TRBJ1-2 and V is TRBV6-5, with D possibly matching TRBD1 (6 bases). Trimming cost V 4 bases and J 6 bases, with 18 bases left between them. This CDR3 spans 15 amino acids. The germline V gene has CDR1 MNHEY and CDR2 SVGAGI. The CDR3 bases are TGTGCCAGCAGTTGGTGGGGGGGCGCGTCGGATGGCTACACCTTC. Protein: CASSWWGGASDGYTF.

V and J are TRBV21-1 and TRBJ2-5; the table assigns TRBD2, which was not confirmed against the DNA. TRBV21-1 is a pseudogene segment. There are 14 residues in the CDR3. The CDR3 nucleotides read TGTGCCAAACTTGGGCGGGGGACCCAAGAGACCCAGTACTTC. Amino acids: CAKLGRGTQETQYF.

The chain is built from TRBV11-2 and TRBJ1-1, with TRBD1 matching over 12 bases. Per the germline V gene, CDR1 is SGHAT and CDR2 is FQNNGV. The trim removed 2 bases at V and 1 base at J, leaving 11 bases unmatched. The length of the CDR3 is 19 residues. DNA for the CDR3: TGTGCCAGCAGCTTACTCCCGCCCGGGACAGGGGGCGCGAACACTGAAGCTTTCTTT. Residues: CASSLLPPGTGGANTEAFF.

The genes are TRBV28 and TRBJ2-3, with TRBD2 matching over 15 bases. V was pared by 5 bases and J by 5 bases, with 11 bases of the junction left unmatched. CDR1 is MDHEN and CDR2 is SYDVKM in the germline V gene. The CDR3 runs to 18 residues. CDR3 protein: CASSRGLAGGAAQDTQYF. The CDR3 DNA sequence: TGTGCCAGCAGTAGAGGACTAGCGGGAGGGGCGGCGCAAGATACGCAGTATTTT.

J is TRBJ1-1 and V is TRBV19; 7 nucleotides agree with TRBD1. J lost 4 bases, V lost 3 bases, and 8 bases had no gene match. CDR1 LNHDA and CDR2 SQIVND come from the germline V gene (reference sequence). The CDR3 consists of 15 residues. In DNA form, the CDR3 reads TGTGCCAGTAGTATGGGACCGACAGGGCGCACTGAAGCTTTCTTT. Protein sequence: CASSMGPTGRTEAFF.

This clone was seen only a few times. The CDR3 DNA reads TGTGCCAGCAGCTTAGGGGACGGGACATGGGAGCAGTACTTC. Translation: CASSLGDGTWEQYF. The V call is TRBV11-2, the J call TRBJ2-7; tentative D call: TRBD1 (6 bases). Looked up from germline, CDR1 is SGHAT and CDR2 is FQNNGV. V lost 1 base and J lost 7, with 14 bases in between. The CDR3 has 14 amino acids.

A remark on this clone: Other DNA sequences in the sample encode the same CDR3. The CDR3 loop reads CASSRDRNTGELFF. The CDR3 DNA reads as TGTGCCAGCAGCCGGGACAGGAACACCGGGGAGCTGTTTTTT. The chain uses TRBV7-2 and TRBJ2-2, with 7 bases lining up with TRBD1. Germline lookup yields CDR1 SGHTA and CDR2 FQGNSA. J was trimmed by 1 base and V by 5 bases; bases with no gene match: 1. This CDR3 region has 14 residues.

The chain employs TRBV15 and TRBJ2-7; D perhaps matches TRBD2 (5 bases). Germline CDR1 reads LNHNV; CDR2 reads YYDKDF (reference sequence). This CDR3 is built from 14 residues. The V end was cut by 0 bases, the J end by 7 bases, with 13 bases between. CDR3: CATSRDKRTGEQYF. CDR3 sequence (DNA): TGTGCCACCAGCAGAGATAAGAGGACGGGAGAGCAGTACTTC. Full variable domain (outside the CDR3, taken from reference TRBV15 and TRBJ2-7): DAMVIQNPRYQVTQFGKPVTLSCSQTLNHNVMYWYQQKSSQAPKLLFHYYDKDFNNEADTPDNFQSRRPNTSFCFLDIRSPGLGDTAMYLCATSRDKRTGEQYFGPGTRLTVT.

This sequence joins TRBV6-5 and TRBJ2-7; TRBD2 is a possible D gene (6 bases). Per germline, CDR1 MNHEY and CDR2 SVGAGI. V lost 8 bases and J 3 bases, leaving 17 bases between the germline ends. The CDR3 is 14 amino acids. This CDR3 reads CASGRDGVFYEQYF. Here the CDR3 DNA reads TGTGCCAGCGGGCGGGACGGAGTTTTCTACGAGCAGTACTTC.

V gene TRBV10-3 combines with J gene TRBJ2-3, with D uncertain. V was cut by 2 bases and J by 10 bases, with 10 bases left in between. CDR3 length: 12 amino acids. Germline lookup yields CDR1 ENHRY and CDR2 SYGVKD. The CDR3 region has the DNA TGTGCCATCAGTGAGGGGGTAGTGGCGCAGTATTTT. Its protein product is CAISEGVVAQYF.

V and J are TRBV28 and TRBJ1-1; D is uncertain. Trimming cost V 7 bases and J 10 bases, with 13 bases left between them. In germline, CDR1 is MDHEN, CDR2 SYDVKM. This CDR3 region has 11 residues. The chain's CDR3 is CASTQDVIAFF. The CDR3 nucleotides are TGTGCCAGCACCCAGGACGTGATAGCTTTCTTT.

The chain has TRBV7-9 and TRBJ1-4; 7 positions match TRBD1. Germline CDR1 SEHNR, CDR2 FQNEAQ (reference sequence). V lost 0 bases, J lost 5 bases, and 6 bases stayed unmatched. This CDR3 region has 16 residues. The CDR3: CASSLASRGQNEKLFF. For the CDR3, the DNA is TGTGCCAGCAGCTTAGCGTCCAGGGGACAGAATGAAAAACTGTTTTTT.

The CDR3 region has the DNA TGTGCCAGCAGCGGGACTTCTTCTGGCACAGATACGCAGTATTTT. This translates into CASSGTSSGTDTQYF. V usage is TRBV9 and J usage is TRBJ2-3, with D maybe TRBD2 (5 bases). CDR1 SGDLS and CDR2 YYNGEE come from the germline V gene. V gave up 3 bases and J gave up 1 base, with 12 bases separating them. This CDR3 contains 15 residues.

The sample holds a few counts of this clone. The chain employs TRBV15 and TRBJ1-1; possibly TRBD1 for D (6 bases). The CDR3 runs 14 residues. CDR1 is LNHNV, CDR2 YYDKDF, per germline (reference sequence). Trimming pared 1 base from V and 5 bases from J, leaving 11 bases between. The CDR3 DNA sequence: TGTGCCACCAGCAGAGTTGGGGGGGCAACTGAAGCTTTCTTT. Its translation is CATSRVGGATEAFF.